The 9 T cell receptor beta chains below all came from one sample that was sequenced in a study of cytomegalovirus exposure and HLA in healthy donors. The PCR used 60 Vbeta and 13 Jbeta primers. Clones were read by immunoSEQ multiplex PCR, and TCRdb kept only the in-frame ones, dropping some. The table lists 60,000 to 70,000 clones, about 80% of them singletons, with approximately 5.8% in the top ten. The source material was PBMCs. These TCRs come from a man between 45 and 60 years old in good health and CMV-seronegative.

The chain links TRBV30 to TRBJ1-1; perhaps TRBD1 as D (5 bases). Germline V gene lookup returns CDR1 GTSNPN and CDR2 SVGIG (reference sequence). This CDR3 is built from 13 residues. V lost 2 bases and J lost 2, with 9 bases in between. The CDR3 reads CAWSPGGNTEAFF. The DNA of the CDR3 is TGTGCCTGGAGTCCCGGGGGTAACACTGAAGCTTTCTTT.

The rearrangement links TRBV30 to TRBJ1-5; 7 positions agree with TRBD1. V was clipped by 1 base and J by 0 bases; unmatched bases: 6. Germline CDR1 is GTSNPN and CDR2 is SVGIG (reference sequence). The CDR3 totals 16 residues. As DNA, the CDR3 is TGTGCCTGGAGTGGGACAGGAGGATATAGCAATCAGCCCCAGCATTTT. Encoded protein: CAWSGTGGYSNQPQHF.

The V gene is TRBV4-1, the J gene TRBJ2-1, with TRBD2 as a possible D gene (5 bases). There are 16 residues in the CDR3. The V end was cut by 0 bases, the J end by 0 bases, with 9 bases between. Germline loops: CDR1 MGHRA, CDR2 YSYEKL. Written as DNA, the CDR3 is TGCGCCAGCAGCCAAGACACGGACTCCTCCTACAATGAGCAGTTCTTC. Translation: CASSQDTDSSYNEQFF.

The chain links TRBV11-2 to TRBJ1-4, with TRBD1 matching 7 bases. The J segment lost 3 bases and the V segment lost 3 bases, leaving 7 bases of the junction unmatched. The germline V gene encodes CDR1 SGHAT and CDR2 FQNNGV. The CDR3 has 16 residues. CDR3 sequence: CASSFSPTGPNEKLFF. The CDR3 DNA follows: TGTGCCAGCAGCTTTTCACCGACAGGGCCTAATGAAAAACTGTTTTTT.

The gene calls are TRBV5-8 and TRBJ2-3, with D possibly TRBD1 on 6 matching bases. This CDR3 region has 15 residues. Germline values: CDR1 SGHTS, CDR2 YDEGEE. Trimming stripped 2 bases from V and 3 bases from J, with 13 bases between. Written as DNA, the CDR3 is TGTGCCAGCAGCTTCTCGGGACATGAGACAGATACGCAGTATTTT. Its translation is CASSFSGHETDTQYF. Complete variable domain (other parts from reference TRBV5-8 and TRBJ2-3): EAGVTQSPTHLIKTRGQQATLRCSPISGHTSVYWYQQALGLGLQFLLWYDEGEERNRGNFPPRFSGRQFPNYSSELNVNALELEDSALYLCASSFSGHETDTQYFGPGTRLTVL.

The chain employs TRBV5-6 and TRBJ1-5, with TRBD1 as a possible D gene (5 bases). CDR3 length equals 14 residues. In germline, CDR1 is SGHDT, CDR2 YYEEEE. V was clipped by 1 base and J by 6 bases, with 11 bases between them. For the CDR3, the DNA is TGTGCCAGCAGCTTGCGGACATGGGGTCAGCCCCAGCATTTT. It codes for CASSLRTWGQPQHF. The full variable domain, rest sourced from reference TRBV5-6 and TRBJ1-5, is DAGVTQSPTHLIKTRGQQVTLRCSPKSGHDTVSWYQQALGQGPQFIFQYYEEEERQRGNFPDRFSGHQFPNYSSELNVNALLLGDSALYLCASSLRTWGQPQHFGDGTRLSIL.

The chain recombines TRBV7-3 with TRBJ2-1, with 9 bases aligning to TRBD2. The CDR3 is made up of 13 amino acids. Germline lookup yields CDR1 SGHTA and CDR2 FQGTGA. Trimming removed 5 bases from V and 10 bases from J; junction bases left unmatched: 6. The CDR3 protein is CASSTTLAGEQFF. CDR3 nucleotide sequence: TGTGCCAGCAGCACGACCCTAGCGGGAGAGCAGTTCTTC.

This rearrangement joins TRBV4-1 to TRBJ2-6; 7 bases line up with TRBD1. Germline values: CDR1 MGHRA, CDR2 YSYEKL. With V trimmed by 1 base and J by 0 bases, 6 bases remained unmatched. The CDR3 runs to 18 residues. This chain's CDR3 is CASSQGDSVSSGANVLTF. The DNA for the CDR3 is TGCGCCAGCAGCCAAGGGGACAGTGTAAGCTCTGGGGCCAACGTCCTGACTTTC.

The J gene is TRBJ1-1, the V gene TRBV28; D may be TRBD1 (6 bases). The length of the CDR3 is 14 residues. Germline values: CDR1 MDHEN, CDR2 SYDVKM. Trimming removed 7 bases from V and 2 bases from J, with 14 bases in between. The CDR3 sequence is CASTPPGHNTEAFF. The CDR3, as DNA: TGTGCCAGCACTCCGCCGGGACATAACACTGAAGCTTTCTTT.